Listed below are T cell receptor beta chains from one sample, sequenced in a study of response to subunit inactivated influenza vaccine. In TCRdb, the RT-PCR reads were re-called with MiXCR into one record per CDR3 protein. The data show roughly 170,000 distinct CDR3 sequences, with about 9% seen just once and roughly a tenth held by the top ten. The input for sequencing was non-naive T cells sorted from PBMCs, taken on the day of vaccination. Receptors were obtained from a man aged 45 to 65 who received an inactivated influenza vaccine. The CDR3 runs from the conserved cysteine through the conserved F or W. A D gene is named only where the DNA matches it firmly. Clone size is shown for a subset of rows, as once, few, many or a class of expanded clone.

J gene	V gene	D gene	clone size	CDR3 protein	CDR3 DNA
TRBJ2-1	TRBV10-3	TRBD2	many	CAISEPTSGRRNEQFF	TGTGCCATCAGTGAACCTACTAGCGGGAGAAGGAATGAGCAGTTCTTC
TRBJ2-7	TRBV20-1	NA	few	CSARDWRGHEQYF	TGCAGTGCTAGAGATTGGAGGGGCCACGAGCAGTACTTC
TRBJ1-1	TRBV29-1	NA	few	CSVGRGYTEAFF	TGCAGCGTGGGAAGGGGGTACACTGAAGCTTTCTTT
TRBJ1-5	TRBV20-1	NA	many	CSAGQQNQPQHF	TGCAGTGCGGGGCAGCAAAATCAGCCCCAGCATTTT
TRBJ1-1	TRBV6-5	NA	few	CASSYHGTRNTEAFF	TGTGCCAGCAGTTATCACGGGACGAGGAACACTGAAGCTTTCTTT
TRBJ2-7	TRBV4-3	TRBD2	few	CASSPPRGRGLAGAPYEQYF	TGCGCCAGCAGCCCCCCAAGGGGCCGGGGACTAGCGGGAGCTCCCTACGAGCAGTACTTC
TRBJ2-1	TRBV6-5	NA	few	CASSYSDTTNEQFF	TGTGCCAGCAGTTACTCTGATACAACCAATGAGCAGTTCTTC
TRBJ2-3	TRBV4-2	NA	many	CASSQDSPVGTDTQYF	TGTGCCAGCAGCCAAGATTCGCCGGTCGGCACAGATACGCAGTATTTT
TRBJ2-7	TRBV20-1	TRBD1	NA	CSARKGTGVYEQYF	TGCAGTGCCAGAAAAGGGACAGGGGTTTACGAGCAGTACTTC
TRBJ2-7	TRBV29-1	NA	medium-sized	CSVEDREGEGVLYEQYF	TGCAGCGTTGAAGATCGAGAGGGGGAGGGCGTATTGTACGAGCAGTACTTC
TRBJ2-2	TRBV6-1	NA	NA	CASSEELNTGELFF	TGTGCCAGCAGTGAAGAGTTGAACACCGGGGAGCTGTTTTTT
TRBJ2-5	TRBV10-3	TRBD2	few	CAISDSRGLAGETQYF	TGTGCCATCAGTGACTCGCGGGGACTAGCGGGAGAGACCCAGTACTTC
TRBJ2-7	TRBV2	NA	many	CASSEGGLPYEQYF	TGTGCCAGCAGTGAAGGCGGGTTGCCCTACGAGCAGTACTTC
TRBJ1-2	TRBV29-1	NA	NA	CSVEWGYGYTF	TGCAGCGTTGAATGGGGTTATGGCTACACCTTC
TRBJ2-7	TRBV3-1	TRBD2	few	CASSPRTSGRTYEQYF	TGTGCCAGCAGCCCCCGGACTAGCGGGAGGACCTACGAGCAGTACTTC
TRBJ2-7	TRBV10-3	NA	NA	CAISQWGVTYEQYF	TGTGCCATCTCGCAGTGGGGGGTGACCTACGAGCAGTACTTC
TRBJ2-5	TRBV18	NA	NA	CASSRDLMETQYF	TGTGCCAGCTCACGGGACCTGATGGAGACCCAGTACTTC
TRBJ1-5	TRBV6-1	TRBD1	few	CASSPDRGLVGNQPQHF	TGTGCCAGCAGTCCGGACAGGGGCCTAGTGGGCAATCAGCCCCAGCATTTT
TRBJ2-7	TRBV5-5	NA	few	CASSFDRKTYEQYF	TGTGCCAGCAGCTTCGACAGAAAGACCTACGAGCAGTACTTC
TRBJ1-1	TRBV15	NA	few	CATSRDRTRSNTEAFF	TGTGCCACCAGCAGAGATAGAACAAGGTCGAACACTGAAGCTTTCTTT
TRBJ1-2	TRBV10-3	NA	NA	CAISESAFNYGYTF	TGTGCCATCAGTGAGTCGGCGTTTAACTATGGCTACACCTTC
TRBJ2-2	TRBV24-1	TRBD2	few	CATSERGLAGVTGELFF	TGTGCCACCAGTGAAAGGGGACTAGCGGGAGTCACCGGGGAGCTGTTTTTT
TRBJ2-5	TRBV7-2	NA	few	CASTPRGKETQYF	TGTGCCAGCACCCCCCGGGGGAAAGAGACCCAGTACTTC
TRBJ2-7	TRBV4-3	NA	few	CASSQDWNRAYEQYF	TGCGCCAGCAGCCAAGATTGGAATCGAGCCTACGAGCAGTACTTC
TRBJ2-3	TRBV20-1	TRBD2	once	CSAVRGGGTDTQYF	TGCAGTGCCGTCCGGGGAGGGGGCACAGATACGCAGTATTTT
TRBJ2-7	TRBV28	NA	few	CASRGGGGGVIYEQYF	TGTGCCAGCAGGGGGGGCGGAGGAGGGGTAATCTACGAGCAGTACTTC
TRBJ1-1	TRBV6-1	TRBD1	NA	CASSPDRGNVEAFF	TGTGCCAGCAGCCCGGACAGGGGGAACGTTGAAGCTTTCTTT
TRBJ2-1	TRBV7-9	TRBD1	few	CASSVDRSYNEQFF	TGTGCCAGCAGCGTGGACAGGTCATACAATGAGCAGTTCTTC
TRBJ2-2	TRBV4-3	TRBD1	many	CASSQDGGQGRAGELFF	TGCGCCAGCAGCCAAGATGGTGGACAGGGAAGGGCCGGGGAGCTGTTTTTT
TRBJ1-1	TRBV5-1	NA	few	CASSLEPTTEAFF	TGCGCCAGCAGCTTGGAGCCAACCACAGAAGCTTTCTTT
TRBJ1-2	TRBV20-1	NA	NA	CSARPTRGGYGYTF	TGCAGTGCTAGGCCTACCAGGGGAGGCTATGGCTACACCTTC
TRBJ2-7	TRBV7-2	NA	few	CASSLPMVGYEQYF	TGTGCCAGCAGCTTACCTATGGTAGGGTACGAGCAGTACTTC
TRBJ2-7	TRBV12-3/TRBV12-4	NA	few	CASVPGANYEQYF	TGTGCCAGCGTACCGGGGGCAAATTACGAGCAGTACTTC
TRBJ1-2	TRBV5-6	TRBD1	NA	CASSRTGAGYGYTF	TGTGCCAGCAGCCGGACAGGGGCAGGCTATGGCTACACCTTC
TRBJ2-1	TRBV10-3	TRBD2	NA	CAIRGGLAAPGSSYNEQFF	TGTGCCATCAGGGGGGGACTAGCGGCCCCCGGGAGCTCCTACAATGAGCAGTTCTTC
TRBJ2-7	TRBV18	NA	NA	CASSSGTGRSYEKYF	TGTGCCAGCTCATCCGGGACTGGCCGGTCCTACGAGAAGTACTTC
TRBJ2-2	TRBV27	NA	few	CASLVRINTGELFF	TGTGCCAGCCTGGTACGCATTAACACCGGGGAGCTGTTTTTT
TRBJ2-7	TRBV5-4	TRBD2	few	CASSPRIPTSGDYEQYF	TGTGCCAGCAGCCCCAGAATCCCTACTAGCGGGGATTACGAGCAGTACTTC
TRBJ1-3	TRBV12-3/TRBV12-4	TRBD1	few	CASAIGTGGSSGNTIYF	TGTGCCAGCGCTATAGGGACAGGCGGGTCATCTGGAAACACCATATATTTT
TRBJ2-1	TRBV27	TRBD2	few	CASSFVTSGRAHYNEQFF	TGTGCCAGCAGTTTTGTAACTAGCGGGAGGGCTCACTACAATGAGCAGTTCTTC
TRBJ2-7	TRBV7-2	NA	few	CASSLADYSYEQYF	TGTGCCAGCAGCTTAGCCGACTACTCCTACGAGCAGTACTTC
TRBJ2-1	TRBV3-1	NA	NA	CASSQVFLWGEHNEQFF	TGTGCCAGCAGCCAAGTCTTTTTGTGGGGAGAGCACAATGAGCAGTTCTTC
TRBJ1-1	TRBV5-1	NA	few	CASSLTGTLNTEAFF	TGCGCCAGCAGCTTGACTGGGACACTAAACACTGAAGCTTTCTTT
TRBJ1-2	TRBV7-8	NA	many	CASSGYRERNYGYTF	TGTGCCAGCAGCGGATACAGGGAAAGGAACTATGGCTACACCTTC
TRBJ2-7	TRBV18	NA	NA	CASSPTWDPESYEQYF	TGTGCCAGCTCACCGACGTGGGATCCTGAGAGTTACGAGCAGTACTTC
TRBJ2-1	TRBV4-2	NA	few	CASSQDPRNEQFF	TGTGCCAGCAGCCAGGACCCCCGCAATGAGCAGTTCTTC
TRBJ1-4	TRBV2	TRBD1	NA	CASSATGGNNEKLFF	TGTGCCAGCAGCGCTACAGGGGGTAACAATGAAAAACTGTTTTTT